Following are 31 T cell receptor beta chains from one sample sequenced in a study of T cells in localized non-small cell lung cancer (dated by TCRdb to 2020 to 2022). The library was generated by the immunoSEQ multiplex PCR assay. TCRdb carries this immuneACCESS record with in-frame sequences only. Its versions omit some clonotypes, under half of them owing to an unresolved V gene in the studies checked, with the rest unexplained. The sample table holds roughly 1,700 clones, of which roughly 21% were seen once. The ten most abundant clones make up roughly an eighth of the sample. Sequenced material: normal lung tissue next to the tumor, taken before any cancer treatment. Receptors were obtained from a male donor aged 60 or over with stage III squamous cell lung carcinoma.

This clone occurred a few times. The CDR3 protein is CASSLGGGTYEQYF. CDR3 nucleotide sequence: TGTGCCAGCAGCTTAGGAGGAGGCACCTACGAGCAGTACTTC. This chain connects TRBV11-3 to TRBJ2-7, with D perhaps matching TRBD2 (5 bases). This CDR3 is built from 14 residues. With 1 base removed from V and 2 bases from J, the gap between germline ends came to 9 bases. CDR1 and CDR2 from the germline V gene are SGHNT and YENEEA.

The chain joins TRBV11-3 to TRBJ2-7, with D possibly TRBD1 on 5 matching bases. The V gene's germline CDR1 is SGHNT and CDR2 YENEEA. V was cut by 8 bases and J by 6 bases, with 20 bases left in between. The CDR3 spans 14 residues. The CDR3 nucleotides read TGTGCCAGCGGAAAGAGACAGCCGCCCGGCGAGCAGTACTTC. Residues: CASGKRQPPGEQYF.

The genes are TRBV9 and TRBJ2-3; D is unclear. CDR3 size: 15 residues. Deletions cut 0 bases from V and 0 bases from J, with 8 bases between. CDR1 and CDR2 from the germline V gene are SGDLS and YYNGEE. The DNA of the CDR3 is TGTGCCAGCAGCGTAGGGACGGTTAGCACAGATACGCAGTATTTT. This gives the protein CASSVGTVSTDTQYF.

In this sample, this clone turned up a few times. The chain has TRBV9 and TRBJ2-2; D may be TRBD1 or TRBD2 (6 bases each). The CDR3 sequence is 17 residues long. Germline V gene sequence: CDR1 SGDLS, CDR2 YYNGEE. V was pared by 3 bases and J by 6 bases, with 21 bases between. The CDR3 is CASSGLKGGYGSGELFF. In DNA form, the CDR3 reads TGTGCCAGCAGCGGTCTTAAAGGGGGGTATGGTTCCGGGGAGCTGTTTTTT.

The chain recombines TRBV12-1 with TRBJ2-7; the table calls TRBD1, which could not be checked here. TRBV12-1 is shown as a pseudogene. This CDR3 spans 16 amino acids. The CDR3 region is CASSPARQGISHEQYF. CDR3 DNA sequence: TGTGCCAGCAGCCCGGCCCGACAGGGAATCTCCCACGAGCAGTACTTC.

This clone was seen a handful of times. The rearrangement links TRBV19 to TRBJ1-1; weak D call: TRBD1 (5 bases). The V end lost 4 bases, the J end lost 1 base, and 13 bases lay between the germline ends. Germline lookup yields CDR1 LNHDA and CDR2 SQIVND (reference sequence). The length of the CDR3 is 15 residues. In DNA, the CDR3 is TGTGCCAGTAGTACCCTGGACACAGCGAACACTGAAGCTTTCTTT. Residues: CASSTLDTANTEAFF.

The chain links TRBV11-3 to TRBJ1-2, with D possibly TRBD1 on 5 matching bases. The CDR3 is made up of 15 amino acids. V dropped 5 bases and J dropped 2 bases, with 15 bases sitting between them. Germline CDR1 SGHNT, CDR2 YENEEA. CDR3 DNA: TGTGCCAGCAGCCAGCAGCTAGGGGCGAACTATGGCTACACCTTC. Its protein is CASSQQLGANYGYTF.

The chain links TRBV11-3 to TRBJ2-1; tentatively, D is TRBD1 or TRBD2 (5 bases each). The germline CDR1 and CDR2 sequences are SGHNT and YENEEA. The V and J ends lost 7 bases and 0 bases respectively, with 19 bases between them. The CDR3 covers 17 residues. DNA for the CDR3: TGTGCCAGCATAGGGGCCCCAGGACTGCCCTCCTACAATGAGCAGTTCTTC. This encodes CASIGAPGLPSYNEQFF.

Judged by abundance, this clone is large. This sequence joins TRBV6-8 and TRBJ2-1; a weak D match, TRBD2 (5 bases). The CDR3 is 16 residues long. Trimming stripped 5 bases from V and 6 bases from J, with 20 bases between. Looked up from germline, CDR1 is MNHGY and CDR2 is SAAAGT. The CDR3 DNA sequence: TGTGCCAGCAGTCCAATACCCCAAGGAGGATTCAATGAGCAGTTCTTC. Translating gives CASSPIPQGGFNEQFF.

This clone was detected only a few times. The chain carries TRBV11-3 and TRBJ2-7; possible D gene TRBD2, 6 bases. The germline CDR1 and CDR2 sequences are SGHNT and YENEEA. The CDR3 runs to 15 residues. The germline V and J ends were trimmed by 5 bases and 2 bases, with 16 bases remaining between them. The CDR3 nucleotides read TGTGCCAGCAGCCCGTCCAGCGGGCGGACCTACGAGCAGTACTTC. Amino acid sequence: CASSPSSGRTYEQYF.

The chain is built from TRBV5-1 and TRBJ1-1, with 9 bases matching TRBD1. CDR3 length: 15 amino acids. The ends lost 4 bases at V and 4 bases at J; junction bases unmatched: 8. Germline CDR1 reads SGHRS; CDR2 reads YFSETQ. The CDR3 DNA reads TGCGCCAGCAGCCCACAGGGGGCGCCGGGCACTGAAGCTTTCTTT. The encoded protein is CASSPQGAPGTEAFF.

The chain employs TRBV28 and TRBJ2-2; no clear D gene. Germline CDR1 is MDHEN and CDR2 is SYDVKM. The CDR3 totals 13 residues. The V gene lost 5 bases and the J gene lost 9 bases, with 13 bases spanning the gap. CDR3 bases: TGTGCCAGCAGTCTCACACTCGGACGGGAGCTGTTTTTT. This codes for CASSLTLGRELFF.

A few counts support this clone. This chain uses TRBV9 with TRBJ1-2; D gene uncertain. This CDR3 region has 17 residues. Trimming took 0 bases from V and 2 from J, leaving 17 bases between them. From germline, CDR1 is SGDLS and CDR2 YYNGEE. For the CDR3, the DNA is TGTGCCAGCAGCGTAGCCCCTGATTCCTTCTCCAACTATGGCTACACCTTC. Its translation is CASSVAPDSFSNYGYTF.

This clone is hyperexpanded. The J gene is TRBJ2-5, the V gene TRBV11-3; TRBD2 aligns across 7 bases. CDR3 size: 16 residues. In germline, CDR1 is SGHNT, CDR2 YENEEA. Losses at the gene ends were 2 bases for V and 4 bases for J; bases not matched to a gene: 10. The DNA of the CDR3 is TGTGCCAGCAGCTTATCGGCGGGAGAAAAGGGAGAGACCCAGTACTTC. As protein: CASSLSAGEKGETQYF.

This clone was observed once. The rearrangement uses TRBV16 and TRBJ1-6; 8 positions agree with TRBD1. J was trimmed by 10 bases and V by 4 bases; bases with no gene match: 9. The V gene's germline CDR1 is KGHSY and CDR2 FQNENV. The CDR3 is 15 residues long. The CDR3 bases are TGTGCCAGCAGCCCGGCCGGGACAGGAACATCACCCCTCCACTTT. Amino acids: CASSPAGTGTSPLHF.

This rearrangement joins TRBV5-1 to TRBJ2-3; possibly TRBD2 for D (6 bases). Germline assignment: CDR1 SGHRS and CDR2 YFSETQ. V lost 4 bases to trimming and J lost 0 bases, with 9 bases between them. The CDR3 has 14 amino acids. The CDR3 bases are TGCGCCAGCAGCCCCAGCGGGAGCACAGATACGCAGTATTTT. Residues: CASSPSGSTDTQYF.

This clone has a handful of counts. V and J are TRBV6-8 and TRBJ1-2, with D maybe TRBD1 (6 bases). Germline V CDR1 and CDR2: MNHGY, SAAAGT. V was shortened by 0 bases and J by 7 bases, with 15 bases between the two germline ends. This CDR3 is built from 15 residues. DNA for the CDR3: TGTGCCAGCAGTTACTCGAGGGAAGTCAGGGGTGGCTACACCTTC. It is translated as CASSYSREVRGGYTF.

This clone qualifies as large (0.1 to 1%). This chain connects TRBV28 to TRBJ2-1, with TRBD2 matching over 14 bases. The junction had 5 bases not matched to a gene; V was cut back by 4 bases and J by 6 bases. Germline CDR1 MDHEN, CDR2 SYDVKM. There are 16 residues in the CDR3. The CDR3, as DNA: TGTGCCAGCAGTTCGGGACTAGCGGGAGTAAGCAATGAGCAGTTCTTC. Protein: CASSSGLAGVSNEQFF.

The rearrangement links TRBV5-1 to TRBJ1-1, with 7 nucleotides matching TRBD1. J lost 5 bases, V lost 4 bases, and 8 bases had no gene match. The CDR3 covers 14 residues. The germline CDR1 and CDR2 sequences are SGHRS and YFSETQ. DNA of the CDR3: TGCGCCAGCAGCACGGGACAGCAGGAAACTGAAGCTTTCTTT. Translation gives CASSTGQQETEAFF. The whole variable domain, remainder taken from reference TRBV5-1 and TRBJ1-1, is KAGVTQTPRYLIKTRGQQVTLSCSPISGHRSVSWYQQTPGQGLQFLFEYFSETQRNKGNFPGRFSGRQFSNSRSEMNVSTLELGDSALYLCASSTGQQETEAFFGQGTRLTVV.

This clone was counted a few times. V and J are TRBV11-3 and TRBJ1-5, with D uncertain. This CDR3 is 19 amino acids long. Germline lookup yields CDR1 SGHNT and CDR2 YENEEA. Trimming removed 7 bases from V and 5 bases from J, with 30 bases in between. The CDR3: CASTLFQRAEQIIHQPQHF. CDR3 coding DNA: TGTGCCAGCACCCTTTTTCAGAGAGCGGAACAAATAATTCATCAGCCCCAGCATTTT. The full variable domain, its missing parts supplied by reference TRBV11-3 and TRBJ1-5, is EAGVVQSPRYKIIEKKQPVAFWCNPISGHNTLYWYLQNLGQGPELLIRYENEEAVDDSQLPKDRFSAERLKGVDSTLKIQPAELGDSAVYLCASTLFQRAEQIIHQPQHFGDGTRLSIL.

This chain links TRBV11-3 with TRBJ2-7; a weak D match, TRBD2 (5 bases). V dropped 1 base and J dropped 5 bases, with 12 bases sitting between them. Per the germline V gene, CDR1 is SGHNT and CDR2 is YENEEA. This CDR3 is 14 amino acids long. CDR3 sequence: CASSLVADGDEQYF. The DNA of the CDR3 is TGTGCCAGCAGCTTAGTAGCTGACGGGGACGAGCAGTACTTC.

This clone came up a few times. V gene TRBV6-8 combines with J gene TRBJ1-3, with D unclear. The V end lost 6 bases, the J end lost 2 bases, and 11 bases lay between the germline ends. Germline V gives CDR1 MNHGY, CDR2 SAAAGT. This CDR3 contains 14 residues. The DNA for the CDR3 is TGTGCCAGCAGACCCGAGAGGGCTGGAAACACCATATATTTT. It is translated as CASRPERAGNTIYF.

This clone was seen only a few times. This chain joins TRBV18 and TRBJ1-1, with D uncertain. Trimming left V 5 bases short and J 3 bases short, with 10 bases between. This CDR3 is built from 13 residues. From germline, CDR1 is KGHSH and CDR2 LQKENI. The CDR3 loop is CASSLSADTEAFF. The CDR3 DNA reads TGTGCCAGCTCATTGTCGGCCGACACTGAAGCTTTCTTT.

This clone was detected only once. The J gene is TRBJ2-3, the V gene TRBV28; D possibly corresponds to TRBD1 (5 bases). Trimming took off 3 bases at V and 2 bases at J, with 12 bases between the two ends. CDR3 size: 15 residues. Germline V gene lookup returns CDR1 MDHEN and CDR2 SYDVKM. The CDR3 DNA follows: TGTGCCAGCAGTTTTCAGGCAGGGTACACAGATACGCAGTATTTT. The encoded protein is CASSFQAGYTDTQYF.

By its share, this clone is large. The chain combines TRBV6-8 with TRBJ2-3; D is possibly TRBD1 (5 bases). CDR1 and CDR2 from the germline V gene are MNHGY and SAAAGT. V was clipped by 6 bases and J by 4 bases, with 8 bases between them. The CDR3 sequence is 12 residues long. CDR3 protein: CASRGQSDTQYF. CDR3 DNA sequence: TGTGCCAGCAGGGGGCAGTCAGATACGCAGTATTTT.

The chain is built from TRBV6-8 and TRBJ2-5, with TRBD2 matching over 7 bases. Germline V gene data show CDR1 as MNHGY and CDR2 as SAAAGT. This CDR3 region has 15 residues. Germline trimming cut 6 bases from V and 5 bases from J; bases unmatched to any gene: 12. The CDR3 nucleotides read TGTGCCAGCAGACCGGGGAATGGGCGGGGGGAGACCCAGTACTTC. Encoded protein: CASRPGNGRGETQYF.

By sample fraction, this clone is medium-sized. This chain links TRBV6-8 with TRBJ2-7, with 8 bases fitting TRBD1. V shed 9 bases and J 2 bases; nucleotides not matched to a gene: 3. The CDR3 consists of 12 residues. The germline V gene encodes CDR1 MNHGY and CDR2 SAAAGT. CDR3 nucleotides: TGTGCCAGTCAGGGGGCCGCCTACGAGCAGTACTTC. This encodes CASQGAAYEQYF.

CDR3: CASSPFSDQETQYF. CDR3 bases: TGTGCCAGCTCACCATTTTCGGATCAAGAGACCCAGTACTTC. V gene TRBV18 combines with J gene TRBJ2-5; D unresolved. Germline-derived CDR1 and CDR2 are KGHSH and LQKENI. CDR3 length: 14 residues. V was pared by 2 bases and J by 2 bases, with 9 bases between.

This chain connects TRBV11-3 to TRBJ1-2, with D possibly matching TRBD1 (6 bases). Germline-derived CDR1 and CDR2 are SGHNT and YENEEA. The V end lost 5 bases, the J end lost 2 bases, and 24 bases lay between the germline ends. This CDR3 comprises 18 residues. In nucleotides, the CDR3 is TGTGCCAGCAGCCCCCATCGGAGAACACAGGGACTGAACTATGGCTACACCTTC. Translating gives CASSPHRRTQGLNYGYTF.

This chain connects TRBV7-5 to TRBJ2-7; the table calls TRBD1, which could not be checked here. TRBV7-5 is flagged as a pseudogene. The CDR3 is made up of 14 amino acids. CDR3 nucleotide sequence: TGTGCCAGCAACCCGACAGGTATAAACTACGAGCAGTACTTC. This encodes CASNPTGINYEQYF.

The chain employs TRBV11-3 and TRBJ2-1; 8 bases line up with TRBD2. Trimming cost V 5 bases and J 4 bases; bases outside gene matches: 7. The CDR3 totals 15 residues. The V gene's germline CDR1 is SGHNT and CDR2 YENEEA. Here the CDR3 DNA reads TGTGCCAGCAGCGGAGGACTAGCTGGTTACAATGAGCAGTTCTTC. This encodes CASSGGLAGYNEQFF.